This T cell receptor beta chain is from a study of CD8 T cells in ankylosing spondylitis. Study-wide findings and caveats: Clones that were linked to disease were CD8+ and were relatively rare in peripheral blood. The clones that were linked to disease were reported to be significantly enriched in matched synovial fluid samples from ankylosing spondylitis patients.

MiXCR, applied by TCRdb to the 5' RACE reads, yields one record per CDR3 protein. The data show about 240,000 distinct CDR3 sequences, approximately 9% seen once. This clonotype was picked up a small number of times. Its cognate antigen is unknown. The ends lost 3 bases at V and 4 bases at J; junction bases unmatched: 11. The CDR3 is 18 amino acids. CDR1 and CDR2 (germline): SGHAT, FQNNGV. The rearrangement links TRBV11-2 to TRBJ2-2; 10 bases are a match to TRBD2. The receptor was derived from a male donor with ankylosing spondylitis or in good health (not recorded which). Material: blood, either unsorted or a sorted T cell fraction (not recorded which). DNA for the CDR3: TGTGCCAGCAGCTTCTATTCGGGACTAGCGTCTCGCACCGGGGAGCTGTTTTTT. It yields the protein CASSFYSGLASRTGELFF.